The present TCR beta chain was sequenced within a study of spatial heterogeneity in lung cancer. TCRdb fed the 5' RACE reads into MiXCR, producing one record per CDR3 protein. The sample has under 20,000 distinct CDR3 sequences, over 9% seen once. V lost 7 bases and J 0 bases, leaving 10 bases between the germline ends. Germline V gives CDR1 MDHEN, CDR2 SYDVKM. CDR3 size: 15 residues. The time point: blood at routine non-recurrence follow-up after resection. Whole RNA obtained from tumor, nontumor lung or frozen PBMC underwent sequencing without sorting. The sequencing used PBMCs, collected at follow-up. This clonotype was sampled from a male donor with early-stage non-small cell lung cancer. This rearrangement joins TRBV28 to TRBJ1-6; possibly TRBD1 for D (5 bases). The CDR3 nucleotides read TGTGCCAGCATAGGGGCGGGCTCCTATAATTCACCCCTCCACTTT. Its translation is CASIGAGSYNSPLHF.